One sample yielded the 3 T cell receptor beta chains listed below, sequenced in a study of cytotoxic CD8 clonotypes in ibrutinib-treated CLL. TCRdb keeps only in-frame clones here, not all; method: immunoSEQ multiplex PCR. The sample records some 150,000 clones, 77% being singletons. Sequencing was performed on PBMCs, taken after 12 months of ibrutinib treatment. The origin of the receptors is a human donor with chronic lymphocytic leukemia.

The rearrangement uses TRBV7-9 and TRBJ2-7; no clear D gene. The germline CDR1 and CDR2 sequences are SEHNR and FQNEAQ (reference sequence). The CDR3 is 13 amino acids. Trimming took 1 base from V and 4 from J, leaving 8 bases between them. CDR3 nucleotide sequence: TGTGCCAGCAGCTTAGGGCCACAATACGAGCAGTACTTC. As protein: CASSLGPQYEQYF. The complete variable domain, with remaining parts taken from reference TRBV7-9 and TRBJ2-7, reads DTGVSQNPRHKITKRGQNVTFRCDPISEHNRLYWYRQTLGQGPEFLTYFQNEAQLEKSRLLSDRFSAERPKGSFSTLEIQRTEQGDSAMYLCASSLGPQYEQYFGPGTRLTVT.

The chain is built from TRBV7-9 and TRBJ2-7, with a possible D match to TRBD2 (5 bases). V was pared by 5 bases and J by 3 bases, with 17 bases between. CDR1 and CDR2 (germline): SEHNR, FQNEAQ (reference sequence). The CDR3 runs to 15 residues. This chain's CDR3 is CASSRLGSANYEQYF. CDR3 sequence (DNA): TGTGCCAGCAGCCGGCTTGGTAGCGCGAACTACGAGCAGTACTTC.

The chain links TRBV27 to TRBJ2-7; 7 bases map to TRBD2. The CDR3 is made up of 14 amino acids. V was clipped by 5 bases and J by 3 bases; unmatched bases: 7. The germline V gene encodes CDR1 MNHEY and CDR2 SMNVEV (reference sequence). The CDR3 spells CASSPRLAFYEQYF. Here the CDR3 DNA reads TGTGCCAGCAGTCCAAGACTAGCATTCTACGAGCAGTACTTC.